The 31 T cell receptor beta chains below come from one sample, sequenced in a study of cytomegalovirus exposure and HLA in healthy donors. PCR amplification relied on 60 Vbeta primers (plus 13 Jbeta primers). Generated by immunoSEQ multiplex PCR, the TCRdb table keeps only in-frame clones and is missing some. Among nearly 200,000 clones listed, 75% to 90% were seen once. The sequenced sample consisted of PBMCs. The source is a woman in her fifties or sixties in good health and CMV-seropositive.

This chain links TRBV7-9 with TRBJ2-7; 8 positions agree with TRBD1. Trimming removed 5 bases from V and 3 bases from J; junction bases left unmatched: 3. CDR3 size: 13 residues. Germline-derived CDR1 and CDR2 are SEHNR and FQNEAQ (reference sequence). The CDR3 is CASSAGGRYEQYF. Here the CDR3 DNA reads TGTGCCAGCAGCGCAGGGGGCCGCTACGAGCAGTACTTC.

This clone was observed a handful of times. This chain's CDR3 is CASSQGLAGAYEQYF. The CDR3 nucleotides are TGCGCCAGCAGCCAAGGACTAGCGGGAGCCTACGAGCAGTACTTC. This chain links TRBV4-1 with TRBJ2-7, with TRBD2 matching 12 bases. J gave up 2 bases and V 1 base, and 0 bases lay outside the gene matches. Per the germline V gene, CDR1 is MGHRA and CDR2 is YSYEKL. CDR3 length: 15 residues.

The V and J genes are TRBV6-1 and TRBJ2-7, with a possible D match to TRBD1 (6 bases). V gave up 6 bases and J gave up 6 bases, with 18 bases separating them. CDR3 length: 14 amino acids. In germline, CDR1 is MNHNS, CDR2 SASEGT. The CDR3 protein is CASSRGLVSFEQYF. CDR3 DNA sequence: TGTGCCAGCAGCAGGGGTTTAGTAAGTTTCGAGCAGTACTTC.

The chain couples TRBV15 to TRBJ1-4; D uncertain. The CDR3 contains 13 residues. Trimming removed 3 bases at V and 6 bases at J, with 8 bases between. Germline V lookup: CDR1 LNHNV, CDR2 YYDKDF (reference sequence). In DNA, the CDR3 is TGTGCCACCAGCAGGCAGGCTCATGAAAAACTGTTTTTT. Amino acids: CATSRQAHEKLFF.

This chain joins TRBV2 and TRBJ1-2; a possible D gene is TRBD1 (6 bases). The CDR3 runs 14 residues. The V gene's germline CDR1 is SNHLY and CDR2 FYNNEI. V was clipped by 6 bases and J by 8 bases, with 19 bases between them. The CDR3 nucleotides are TGTGCCAGCAGGGCCCACAGGGATCATGGGGGCTACACCTTC. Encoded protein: CASRAHRDHGGYTF.

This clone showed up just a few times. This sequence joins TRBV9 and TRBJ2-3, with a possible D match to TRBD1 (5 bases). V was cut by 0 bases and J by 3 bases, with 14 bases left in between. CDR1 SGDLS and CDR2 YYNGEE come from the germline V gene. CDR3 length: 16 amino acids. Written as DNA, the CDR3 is TGTGCCAGCAGCGTAGGAAACGCAGGGTCAACAGATACGCAGTATTTT. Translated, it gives CASSVGNAGSTDTQYF.

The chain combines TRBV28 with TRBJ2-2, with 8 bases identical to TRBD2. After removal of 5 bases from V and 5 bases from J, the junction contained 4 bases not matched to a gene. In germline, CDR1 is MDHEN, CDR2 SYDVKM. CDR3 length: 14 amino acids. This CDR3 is CASSPGGPTGELFF. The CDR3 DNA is TGTGCCAGCAGTCCGGGAGGGCCTACCGGGGAGCTGTTTTTT.

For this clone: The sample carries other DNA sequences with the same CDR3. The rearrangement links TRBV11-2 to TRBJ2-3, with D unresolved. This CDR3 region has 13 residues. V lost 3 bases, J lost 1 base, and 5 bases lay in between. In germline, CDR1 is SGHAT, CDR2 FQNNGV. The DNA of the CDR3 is TGTGCCAGCAGCTTCAGCGGCACAGATACGCAGTATTTT. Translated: CASSFSGTDTQYF.

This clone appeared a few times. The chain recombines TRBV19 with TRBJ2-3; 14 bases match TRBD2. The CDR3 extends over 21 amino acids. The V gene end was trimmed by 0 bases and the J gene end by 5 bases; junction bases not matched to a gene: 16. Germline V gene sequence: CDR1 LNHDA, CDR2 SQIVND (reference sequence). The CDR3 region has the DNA TGTGCCAGTAGTATAGAGCCCGGGGCGCCGGGACTAGCGGGAGAGGAAGATACGCAGTATTTT. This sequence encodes CASSIEPGAPGLAGEEDTQYF.

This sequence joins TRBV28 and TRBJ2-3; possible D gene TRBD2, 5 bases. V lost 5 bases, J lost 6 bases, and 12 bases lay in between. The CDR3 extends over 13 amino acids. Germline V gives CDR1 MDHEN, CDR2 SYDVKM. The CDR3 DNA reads TGTGCCAGCAGTGCCTCGGGAAGCGATACGCAGTATTTT. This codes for CASSASGSDTQYF.

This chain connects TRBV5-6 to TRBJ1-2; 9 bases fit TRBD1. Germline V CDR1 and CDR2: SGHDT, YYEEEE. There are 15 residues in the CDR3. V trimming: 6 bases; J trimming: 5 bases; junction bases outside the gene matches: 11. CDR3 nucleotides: TGTGCCAGCATACTGTTCCCGGGACAGGGTTATGGCTACACCTTC. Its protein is CASILFPGQGYGYTF.

CDR3: CASSNRQEAKSPRYEQYF. CDR3 DNA sequence: TGTGCCAGTAGTAACCGACAGGAGGCTAAGAGCCCGCGCTACGAGCAGTACTTC. The chain links TRBV19 to TRBJ2-7; a weak D match, TRBD1 (6 bases). CDR3 length: 18 amino acids. Germline V gene sequence: CDR1 LNHDA, CDR2 SQIVND (reference sequence). Trimming removed 4 bases at V and 3 bases at J, with 25 bases between.

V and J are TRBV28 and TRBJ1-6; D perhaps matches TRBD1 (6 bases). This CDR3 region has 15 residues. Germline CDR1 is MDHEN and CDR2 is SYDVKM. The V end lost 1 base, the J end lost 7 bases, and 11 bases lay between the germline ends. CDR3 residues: CASSLSTGLNSPLHF. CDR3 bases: TGTGCCAGCAGTTTATCCACAGGGTTGAATTCACCCCTCCACTTT.

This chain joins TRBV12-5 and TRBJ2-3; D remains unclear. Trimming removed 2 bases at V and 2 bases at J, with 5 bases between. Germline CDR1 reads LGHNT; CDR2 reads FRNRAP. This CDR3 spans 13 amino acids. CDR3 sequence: CASGLSFTDTQYF. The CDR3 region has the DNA TGTGCTAGTGGTTTGAGCTTCACAGATACGCAGTATTTT. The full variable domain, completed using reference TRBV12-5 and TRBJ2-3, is DARVTQTPRHKVTEMGQEVTMRCQPILGHNTVFWYRQTMMQGLELLAYFRNRAPLDDSGMPKDRFSAEMPDATLATLKIQPSEPRDSAVYFCASGLSFTDTQYFGPGTRLTVL.

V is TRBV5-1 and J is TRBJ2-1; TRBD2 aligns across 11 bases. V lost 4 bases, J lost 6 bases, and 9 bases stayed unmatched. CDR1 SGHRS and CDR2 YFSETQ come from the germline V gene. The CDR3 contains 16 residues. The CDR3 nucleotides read TGCGCCAGCAGCCCGAGACTAGCGGGGCCACTCAATGAGCAGTTCTTC. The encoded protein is CASSPRLAGPLNEQFF.

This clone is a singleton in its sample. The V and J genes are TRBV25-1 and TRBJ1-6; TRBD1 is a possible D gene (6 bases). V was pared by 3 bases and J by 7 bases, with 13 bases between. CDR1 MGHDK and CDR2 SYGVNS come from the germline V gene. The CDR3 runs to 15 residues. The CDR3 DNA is TGTGCCAGCAGTGATGGGGGGGCGCGAAATTCACCCCTCCACTTT. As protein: CASSDGGARNSPLHF.

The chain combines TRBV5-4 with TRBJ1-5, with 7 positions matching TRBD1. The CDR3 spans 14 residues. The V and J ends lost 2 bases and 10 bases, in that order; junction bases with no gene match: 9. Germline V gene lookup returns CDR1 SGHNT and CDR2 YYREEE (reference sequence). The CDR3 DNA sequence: TGTGCCAGCAGCTTACAGGGGACGATCAGCCCCCAGCATTTT. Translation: CASSLQGTISPQHF. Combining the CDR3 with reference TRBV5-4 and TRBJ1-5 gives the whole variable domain ETGVTQSPTHLIKTRGQQVTLRCSSQSGHNTVSWYQQALGQGPQFIFQYYREEENGRGNFPPRFSGLQFPNYSSELNVNALELDDSALYLCASSLQGTISPQHFGDGTRLSIL.

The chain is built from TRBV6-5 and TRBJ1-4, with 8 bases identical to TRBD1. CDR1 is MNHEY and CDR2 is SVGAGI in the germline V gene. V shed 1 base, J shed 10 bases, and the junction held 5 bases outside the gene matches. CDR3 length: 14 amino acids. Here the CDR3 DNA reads TGTGCCAGCAGTTACTTCGGACAGGGATCAAAACTGTTTTTT. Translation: CASSYFGQGSKLFF.

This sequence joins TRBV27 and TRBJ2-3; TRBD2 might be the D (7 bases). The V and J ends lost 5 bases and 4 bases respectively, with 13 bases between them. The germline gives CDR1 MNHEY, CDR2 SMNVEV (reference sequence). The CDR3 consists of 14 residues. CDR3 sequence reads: CASSVRGAADTQYF. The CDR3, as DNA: TGTGCCAGCAGTGTTCGGGGGGCGGCAGATACGCAGTATTTT.

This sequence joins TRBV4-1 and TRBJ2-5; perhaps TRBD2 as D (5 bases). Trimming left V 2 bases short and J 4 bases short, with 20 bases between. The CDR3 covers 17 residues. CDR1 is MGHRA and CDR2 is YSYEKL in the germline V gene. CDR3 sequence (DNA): TGCGCCAGCAGCCAACCTTCCGGGATAGCCGGGCGAGAGACCCAGTACTTC. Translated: CASSQPSGIAGRETQYF.

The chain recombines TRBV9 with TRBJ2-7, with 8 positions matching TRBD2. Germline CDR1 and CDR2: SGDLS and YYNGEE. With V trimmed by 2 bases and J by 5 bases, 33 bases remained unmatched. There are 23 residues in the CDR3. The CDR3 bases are TGTGCCAGCAGCGTCAACCCACTAGCGGATTTAACTGAACCCCCTAAGAGGGAAAACGAGCAGTACTTC. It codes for CASSVNPLADLTEPPKRENEQYF.

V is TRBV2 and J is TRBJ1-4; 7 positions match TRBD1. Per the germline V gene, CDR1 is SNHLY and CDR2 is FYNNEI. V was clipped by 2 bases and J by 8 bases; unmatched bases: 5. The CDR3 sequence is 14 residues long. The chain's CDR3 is CASSERQGQEKLFF. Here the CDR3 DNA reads TGTGCCAGCAGTGAACGACAGGGTCAGGAAAAACTGTTTTTT.

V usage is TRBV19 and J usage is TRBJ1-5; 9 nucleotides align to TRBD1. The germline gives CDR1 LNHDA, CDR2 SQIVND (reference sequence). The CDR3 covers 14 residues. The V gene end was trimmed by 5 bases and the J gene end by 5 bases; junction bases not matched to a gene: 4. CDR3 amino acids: CASSGTGGHQPQHF. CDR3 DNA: TGTGCCAGTAGTGGAACAGGGGGCCATCAGCCCCAGCATTTT.

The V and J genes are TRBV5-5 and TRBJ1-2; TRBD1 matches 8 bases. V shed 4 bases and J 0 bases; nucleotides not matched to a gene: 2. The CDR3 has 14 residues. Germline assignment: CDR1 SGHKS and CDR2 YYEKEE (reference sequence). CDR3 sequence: CASSPGQANYGYTF. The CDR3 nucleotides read TGTGCCAGCAGCCCGGGACAGGCTAACTATGGCTACACCTTC.

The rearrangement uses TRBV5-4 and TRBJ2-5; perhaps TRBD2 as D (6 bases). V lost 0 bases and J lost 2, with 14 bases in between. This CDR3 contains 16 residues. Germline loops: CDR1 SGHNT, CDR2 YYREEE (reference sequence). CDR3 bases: TGTGCCAGCAGCTTGGCCGGGCGGGGCGCTCAAGAGACCCAGTACTTC. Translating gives CASSLAGRGAQETQYF. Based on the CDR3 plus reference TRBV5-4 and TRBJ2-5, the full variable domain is ETGVTQSPTHLIKTRGQQVTLRCSSQSGHNTVSWYQQALGQGPQFIFQYYREEENGRGNFPPRFSGLQFPNYSSELNVNALELDDSALYLCASSLAGRGAQETQYFGPGTRLLVL.

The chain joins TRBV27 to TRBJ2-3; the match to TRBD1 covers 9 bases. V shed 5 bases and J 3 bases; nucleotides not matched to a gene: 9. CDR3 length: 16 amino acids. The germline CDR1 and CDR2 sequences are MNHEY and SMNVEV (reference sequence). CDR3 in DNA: TGTGCCAGCAGTCTACAACAGGGGGCTGGGACAGATACGCAGTATTTT. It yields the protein CASSLQQGAGTDTQYF.

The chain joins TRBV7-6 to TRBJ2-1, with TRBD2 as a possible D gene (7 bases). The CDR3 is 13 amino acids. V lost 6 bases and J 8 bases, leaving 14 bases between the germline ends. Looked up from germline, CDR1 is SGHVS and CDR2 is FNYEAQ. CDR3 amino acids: CASSPAGAYEQFF. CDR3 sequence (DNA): TGTGCCAGCAGTCCTGCGGGGGCCTATGAGCAGTTCTTC.

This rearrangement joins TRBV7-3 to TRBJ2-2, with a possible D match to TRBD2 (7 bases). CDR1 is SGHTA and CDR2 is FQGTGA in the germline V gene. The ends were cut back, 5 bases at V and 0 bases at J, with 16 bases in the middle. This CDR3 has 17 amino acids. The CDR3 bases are TGTGCCAGCAGCCCGGGGGGTGGGGGCGCGAACACCGGGGAGCTGTTTTTT. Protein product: CASSPGGGGANTGELFF.

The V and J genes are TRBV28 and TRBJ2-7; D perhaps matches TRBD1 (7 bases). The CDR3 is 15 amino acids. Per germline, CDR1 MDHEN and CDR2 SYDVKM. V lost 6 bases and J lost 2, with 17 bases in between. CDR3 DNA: TGTGCCAGCAGACCCGAGGGGGCGGGGACCTACGAGCAGTACTTC. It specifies CASRPEGAGTYEQYF.

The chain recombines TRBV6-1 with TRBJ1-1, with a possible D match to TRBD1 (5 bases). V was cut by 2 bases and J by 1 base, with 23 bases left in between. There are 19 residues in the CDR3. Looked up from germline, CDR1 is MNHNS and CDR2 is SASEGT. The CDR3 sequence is CASSEIELVEGRGNTEAFF. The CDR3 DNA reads TGTGCCAGCAGTGAAATAGAATTGGTGGAGGGGAGAGGGAACACTGAAGCTTTCTTT.

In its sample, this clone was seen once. CDR3 nucleotides: TGTGCCAGTAGTATCTGGACAGGGAAAGGAGGCTATGGCTACACCTTC. It translates to CASSIWTGKGGYGYTF. The J gene is TRBJ1-2, the V gene TRBV19, with 8 nucleotides matching TRBD1. Germline CDR1 reads LNHDA; CDR2 reads SQIVND (reference sequence). V trimming: 3 bases; J trimming: 4 bases; junction bases outside the gene matches: 10. The CDR3 is 16 residues long.